Below, 24 T cell receptor beta chains from the same sample are listed, as sequenced in a study of OX40 agonist ivuxolimab in advanced cancers. TCRdb keeps only in-frame clones here, not all; method: immunoSEQ multiplex PCR. The repertoire has about 17,000 clones, 83% of them found once; the top ten carry about an eighth. The sequences come from CD4+ or CD8+ T cells sorted from blood, collected in a trial of the OX40 agonist ivuxolimab. The receptors derive from an adult with an advanced solid tumor such as melanoma, head and neck, liver or kidney cancer.

This clone occurred a few times. The J gene is TRBJ1-1, the V gene TRBV27, with 7 positions matching TRBD1. Trimming cost V 5 bases and J 7 bases; bases outside gene matches: 4. The CDR3 is made up of 12 amino acids. Germline CDR1 reads MNHEY; CDR2 reads SMNVEV (reference sequence). The CDR3 reads CASSLRQGEAFF. The CDR3 nucleotides read TGTGCCAGCAGTCTACGACAGGGTGAAGCTTTCTTT.

The gene calls are TRBV2 and TRBJ2-7; D is possibly TRBD1 (6 bases). With 2 bases removed from V and 6 bases from J, the gap between germline ends came to 14 bases. Germline V gene sequence: CDR1 SNHLY, CDR2 FYNNEI. The CDR3 sequence is 14 residues long. For the CDR3, the DNA is TGTGCCAGCAGTGAAAGTTTGGGGGCCACCGAGCAGTACTTC. This translates into CASSESLGATEQYF.

This sequence joins TRBV5-4 and TRBJ2-7; D gene unclear. Germline V CDR1 and CDR2: SGHNT, YYREEE (reference sequence). V shed 0 bases and J shed 0 bases, with 7 bases lying between them. The CDR3 consists of 14 residues. Here the CDR3 reads CASSLDLNSYEQYF. CDR3 DNA: TGTGCCAGCAGCTTGGATCTGAACTCCTACGAGCAGTACTTC.

This chain links TRBV7-9 with TRBJ1-1; TRBD1 matches at 8 bases. Germline-derived CDR1 and CDR2 are SEHNR and FQNEAQ (reference sequence). The CDR3 is made up of 14 amino acids. V lost 4 bases to trimming and J lost 5 bases; unmatched junction nucleotides: 6. CDR3 protein: CASSSGQEVTEAFF. Written as DNA, the CDR3 is TGTGCCAGCAGCTCGGGACAGGAGGTAACTGAAGCTTTCTTT.

The chain is built from TRBV5-1 and TRBJ2-3, with D perhaps TRBD1 or TRBD2 (6 bases each). This CDR3 has 16 amino acids. The V and J ends lost 4 bases and 3 bases respectively, with 18 bases between them. From germline, CDR1 is SGHRS and CDR2 YFSETQ. CDR3 residues: CASSPEGGFWTDTQYF. CDR3 nucleotide sequence: TGCGCCAGCAGCCCGGAGGGGGGATTTTGGACAGATACGCAGTATTTT.

This sequence joins TRBV29-1 and TRBJ1-1; 9 bases agree with TRBD1. The J segment lost 5 bases and the V segment lost 4 bases, leaving 5 bases of the junction unmatched. The CDR3 loop spans 13 amino acids. CDR1 is SQVTM, CDR2 ANQGSEA, per germline. CDR3 sequence reads: CSVVQGAGTEAFF. The CDR3 nucleotides read TGCAGCGTTGTACAGGGGGCAGGAACTGAAGCTTTCTTT.

The CDR3 bases are TGTGCCAGCAGCTCAGGGGTTGGGGAAAAACTGTTTTTT. The encoded protein is CASSSGVGEKLFF. This chain links TRBV7-8 with TRBJ1-4, with a tentative D call TRBD1 (6 bases). The CDR3 covers 13 residues. Germline V gene data show CDR1 as SGHVS and CDR2 as FQNEAQ. Trimming removed 4 bases from V and 8 bases from J, with 11 bases in between. Drawing the rest from reference TRBV7-8 and TRBJ1-4, the complete variable domain is GAGVSQSPRYKVAKRGQDVALRCDPISGHVSLFWYQQALGQGPEFLTYFQNEAQLDKSGLPSDRFFAERPEGSVSTLKIQRTQQEDSAVYLCASSSGVGEKLFFGSGTQLSVL.

The chain is built from TRBV19 and TRBJ1-4, with D possibly TRBD1 on 5 matching bases. The ends were cut back, 7 bases at V and 4 bases at J, with 16 bases in the middle. CDR1 and CDR2 from the germline V gene are LNHDA and SQIVND (reference sequence). This CDR3 is built from 15 residues. The CDR3 here is CASTPLQGDNEKLFF. The CDR3 DNA reads as TGTGCCAGTACCCCTCTCCAGGGAGATAATGAAAAACTGTTTTTT.

The V and J genes are TRBV5-1 and TRBJ2-1; tentative D call: TRBD1 (6 bases). Germline V gives CDR1 SGHRS, CDR2 YFSETQ. Trimming removed 4 bases from V and 6 bases from J, with 11 bases in between. The CDR3 sequence is 13 residues long. DNA of the CDR3: TGCGCCAGCAGCCCGTGGACAGTCAATGAGCAGTTCTTC. It translates to CASSPWTVNEQFF.

The chain employs TRBV28 and TRBJ2-1; 13 bases agree with TRBD2. V was clipped by 4 bases and J by 0 bases; unmatched bases: 6. The V gene's germline CDR1 is MDHEN and CDR2 SYDVKM. This CDR3 has 18 residues. This CDR3 is CASSSPGLAGSSYNEQFF. As DNA, the CDR3 is TGTGCCAGCAGTTCACCGGGACTAGCGGGGAGCTCCTACAATGAGCAGTTCTTC.

There are a few counts of this clone. The chain has TRBV6-5 and TRBJ1-4, with 7 bases aligning to TRBD1. Per germline, CDR1 MNHEY and CDR2 SVGAGI. The CDR3 loop spans 14 amino acids. The ends lost 7 bases at V and 8 bases at J; junction bases unmatched: 10. CDR3 in amino acids: CASNNRGREEKLFF. In nucleotides, the CDR3 is TGTGCCAGCAACAACAGGGGCCGAGAAGAAAAACTGTTTTTT.

This clone appeared a single time. The J gene is TRBJ2-7, the V gene TRBV5-4; the match to TRBD1 covers 8 bases. Looked up from germline, CDR1 is SGHNT and CDR2 is YYREEE (reference sequence). This CDR3 spans 11 amino acids. With 7 bases clipped from V and 7 bases from J, the junction kept 4 bases outside the gene matches. CDR3 loop: CASSRGREQYF. CDR3 DNA sequence: TGTGCCAGCTCCAGGGGGCGAGAGCAGTACTTC.

This clone has only one observation. The gene calls are TRBV28 and TRBJ2-7; 8 bases are shared with TRBD2. Germline lookup yields CDR1 MDHEN and CDR2 SYDVKM. Trimming at V came to 5 bases and at J to 1 base, leaving 10 bases not matched to a gene. The CDR3 covers 16 residues. CDR3 nucleotide sequence: TGTGCCAGCAGTGAAACGAGCGGGAGTTTATCCTACGAGCAGTACTTC. Its protein product is CASSETSGSLSYEQYF.

This clone came up a few times. The chain combines TRBV11-2 with TRBJ1-5; D is ambiguous. The ends were cut back, 1 base at V and 7 bases at J, with 11 bases in the middle. The CDR3 spans 14 residues. CDR1 is SGHAT, CDR2 FQNNGV, per germline. CDR3 DNA: TGTGCCAGCAGCTTAGTCGGGCCAGGCCAGCCCCAGCATTTT. It encodes CASSLVGPGQPQHF.

The chain recombines TRBV30 with TRBJ2-1; TRBD2 matches 8 bases. Germline assignment: CDR1 GTSNPN and CDR2 SVGIG (reference sequence). The CDR3 has 13 residues. The junction had 1 base not matched to a gene; V was cut back by 3 bases and J by 3 bases. The CDR3 protein is CAWRLAVYNEQFF. Written as DNA, the CDR3 is TGTGCCTGGAGACTAGCGGTCTACAATGAGCAGTTCTTC. Looking up the rest from reference TRBV30 and TRBJ2-1 gives the full variable domain: SQTIHQWPATLVQPVGSPLSLECTVEGTSNPNLYWYRQAAGRGLQLLFYSVGIGQISSEVPQNLSASRPQDRQFILSSKKLLLSDSGFYLCAWRLAVYNEQFFGPGTRLTVL.

V usage is TRBV19 and J usage is TRBJ1-1; D ambiguous. V was shortened by 1 base and J by 5 bases, with 8 bases between the two germline ends. This CDR3 contains 13 residues. Germline-derived CDR1 and CDR2 are LNHDA and SQIVND (reference sequence). The CDR3 loop reads CASSIVGGTEAFF. CDR3 sequence (DNA): TGTGCCAGTAGTATAGTAGGAGGGACTGAAGCTTTCTTT.

The V gene is TRBV28, the J gene TRBJ1-1, with D unclear. The germline V gene has CDR1 MDHEN and CDR2 SYDVKM. The CDR3 has 13 amino acids. V lost 6 bases and J lost 5, with 13 bases in between. CDR3 amino acids: CASSRHGFTEAFF. The CDR3 coding sequence is TGTGCCAGCAGCCGACACGGGTTTACTGAAGCTTTCTTT. The whole variable domain, remainder taken from reference TRBV28 and TRBJ1-1, is DVKVTQSSRYLVKRTGEKVFLECVQDMDHENMFWYRQDPGLGLRLIYFSYDVKMKEKGDIPEGYSVSREKKERFSLILESASTNQTSMYLCASSRHGFTEAFFGQGTRLTVV.

This sequence joins TRBV6-6 and TRBJ1-2; 7 bases map to TRBD1. V shed 2 bases, J shed 4 bases, and the junction held 7 bases outside the gene matches. This CDR3 contains 15 residues. Germline V gene sequence: CDR1 MNHNY, CDR2 SVGAGI (reference sequence). CDR3 protein: CASSYVQGNSYGYTF. In DNA, the CDR3 is TGTGCCAGCAGTTACGTACAGGGGAATAGCTATGGCTACACCTTC.

The CDR3 spells CASADSSGANVLTF. Here the CDR3 DNA reads TGTGCCAGCGCAGACAGCTCTGGGGCCAACGTCCTGACTTTC. This chain uses TRBV6-4 with TRBJ2-6; D is possibly TRBD1 (5 bases). Germline V gives CDR1 MRHNA, CDR2 SNTAGT. The CDR3 has 14 amino acids. V gave up 8 bases and J gave up 0 bases, with 8 bases separating them.

With respect to this clone: This CDR3 is also generated by other DNA sequences in the sample. The genes are TRBV18 and TRBJ2-2; no clear D gene. The V gene's germline CDR1 is KGHSH and CDR2 LQKENI. V lost 1 base, J lost 0 bases, and 6 bases lay in between. The CDR3 is made up of 15 amino acids. The CDR3 DNA reads as TGTGCCAGCTCACCACGGGGTACGAACACCGGGGAGCTGTTTTTT. It specifies CASSPRGTNTGELFF. Supplemented by reference TRBV18 and TRBJ2-2, the full variable domain reads NAGVMQNPRHLVRRRGQEARLRCSPMKGHSHVYWYRQLPEEGLKFMVYLQKENIIDESGMPKERFSAEFPKEGPSILRIQQVVRGDSAAYFCASSPRGTNTGELFFGEGSRLTVL.

V is TRBV15 and J is TRBJ2-4; a weak D match, TRBD2 (6 bases). Germline assignment: CDR1 LNHNV and CDR2 YYDKDF (reference sequence). The length of the CDR3 is 17 residues. Deletions cut 0 bases from V and 2 bases from J, with 14 bases between. CDR3 in amino acids: CATSRDYGGQTKNIQYF. The CDR3 coding sequence is TGTGCCACCAGCAGAGATTATGGAGGGCAGACCAAAAACATTCAGTACTTC.

This clone was counted only a few times. CDR3 sequence reads: CASSYRGIGYGYTF. CDR3 nucleotides: TGTGCCAGCAGTTATAGGGGAATTGGCTATGGCTACACCTTC. The rearrangement uses TRBV6-5 and TRBJ1-2, with D possibly TRBD1 on 5 matching bases. The CDR3 totals 14 residues. CDR1 is MNHEY, CDR2 SVGAGI, per germline. Trimming pared 3 bases from V and 4 bases from J, leaving 12 bases between.

This sequence joins TRBV27 and TRBJ1-2; 8 bases fit TRBD1. This CDR3 has 14 amino acids. V lost 4 bases, J lost 4 bases, and 5 bases stayed unmatched. Germline loops: CDR1 MNHEY, CDR2 SMNVEV (reference sequence). CDR3 loop: CASSSLTGGYGYTF. For the CDR3, the DNA is TGTGCCAGCAGTTCCCTAACAGGGGGCTATGGCTACACCTTC.

The chain carries TRBV18 and TRBJ1-5; maybe TRBD1 (5 bases). Trimming removed 2 bases from V and 0 bases from J, with 8 bases in between. The CDR3 is made up of 15 amino acids. CDR1 is KGHSH and CDR2 is LQKENI in the germline V gene. CDR3 nucleotides: TGTGCCAGCTCACCAGACAGCTATAGCAATCAGCCCCAGCATTTT. Protein product: CASSPDSYSNQPQHF.